A single sample is the source of the 10 T cell receptor beta chains below, sequenced in a study of T cell clonotyping in hematopoietic cell transplantation (dated by TCRdb to about 2021). This specimen's time point label, interpreted: recipient sample about 28 days before transplant, after cytoreduction. The method behind the library was the immunoSEQ multiplex PCR assay. TCRdb limited this immuneACCESS table to in-frame rearrangements with V and J called. A share of clones is missing; checked studies link under half to unresolved V genes, and the rest is unexplained. For this sample the table gives over 15,000 clones, of which just over 90% were detected only once. The ten largest clonotypes hold about 1.7% of the sample. Sequencing was performed on peripheral blood mononuclear cells, taken before stem cell transplant. These receptors all stem from a man between 18 and 35 years old with biphenotypic leukemia. Some clones in this sample may be carry-over from other donors' samples.

The V call is TRBV7-2, the J call TRBJ1-3; D is unclear. V lost 5 bases to trimming and J lost 0 bases, with 17 bases between them. The germline gives CDR1 SGHTA, CDR2 FQGNSA. The CDR3 length is 17 residues. The CDR3 region is CASSPKVTVPSGNTIYF. The CDR3 nucleotides are TGTGCCAGCAGCCCCAAGGTTACAGTCCCCTCTGGAAACACCATATATTTT.

The chain employs TRBV28 and TRBJ1-2; D not certain. This CDR3 contains 15 residues. From germline, CDR1 is MDHEN and CDR2 SYDVKM. V lost 5 bases and J 4 bases, leaving 17 bases between the germline ends. CDR3 in DNA: TGTGCCAGCAGTCCCGGGCTCTCCCTCCCCTATGGCTACACCTTC. Its translation is CASSPGLSLPYGYTF.

The chain joins TRBV6-5 to TRBJ1-4; tentatively, D is TRBD1 (5 bases). V was shortened by 2 bases and J by 3 bases, with 7 bases between the two germline ends. The CDR3 has 14 residues. Germline CDR1 MNHEY, CDR2 SVGAGI. CDR3 in amino acids: CASSYGTSNEKLFF. Written as DNA, the CDR3 is TGTGCCAGCAGTTACGGGACTTCTAATGAAAAACTGTTTTTT.

The V and J genes are TRBV5-5 and TRBJ1-6; weak D call: TRBD1 (6 bases). The CDR3 extends over 14 amino acids. The ends were cut back, 0 bases at V and 8 bases at J, with 9 bases in the middle. Germline lookup yields CDR1 SGHKS and CDR2 YYEKEE (reference sequence). CDR3 nucleotides: TGTGCCAGCAGCTTGGAAGGGGGAGATTCACCCCTCCACTTT. It is translated as CASSLEGGDSPLHF.

V gene TRBV27 combines with J gene TRBJ1-6; unclear D gene. Germline values: CDR1 MNHEY, CDR2 SMNVEV (reference sequence). This CDR3 region has 13 residues. V was clipped by 3 bases and J by 8 bases, with 8 bases between them. The CDR3 is CASSLGSDSPLHF. CDR3 DNA sequence: TGTGCCAGCAGTTTGGGATCAGATTCACCCCTCCACTTT.

V usage is TRBV5-1 and J usage is TRBJ2-7; 9 bases line up with TRBD1. The V and J ends lost 4 bases and 4 bases, in that order; junction bases with no gene match: 6. The CDR3 totals 14 residues. The V gene's germline CDR1 is SGHRS and CDR2 YFSETQ. The CDR3, as DNA: TGCGCCAGCAGCACGGGACAGGGTGGTTACGAGCAGTACTTC. Its translation: CASSTGQGGYEQYF.

In nucleotides, the CDR3 is TGTGCCAGCACCGCACACGGGACAGGGGATGGTCAGCCCCAGCATTTT. Translated: CASTAHGTGDGQPQHF. The V call is TRBV2, the J call TRBJ1-5, with 10 bases fitting TRBD1. V shed 7 bases and J 6 bases; nucleotides not matched to a gene: 12. This CDR3 contains 16 residues. Germline CDR1 and CDR2: SNHLY and FYNNEI.

Regarding this clone: One end of the junction is discordant with germline, which a read error may explain. The CDR3 DNA is TGTGCCAGCAGCTTACGGCTTAATTCGCCCCTCCACTTT. As protein: CASSLRLNSPLHF. The chain recombines TRBV7-3 with TRBJ1-6; D call uncertain. Germline loops: CDR1 SGHTA, CDR2 FQGTGA. The CDR3 consists of 13 residues. Based on the CDR3 plus reference TRBV7-3 and TRBJ1-6, the full variable domain is GAGVSQTPSNKVTEKGKYVELRCDPISGHTALYWYRQSLGQGPEFLIYFQGTGAADDSGLPNDRFFAVRPEGSVSTLKIQRTERGDSAVYLCASSLRLNSPLHFGNGTRLTVT.

V gene TRBV18 combines with J gene TRBJ1-2, with TRBD1 identical over 8 bases. CDR3 length: 16 amino acids. V was pared by 2 bases and J by 8 bases, with 13 bases of the junction left unmatched. CDR1 is KGHSH and CDR2 is LQKENI in the germline V gene. CDR3 residues: CASSPGAGGSEKGYTF. As DNA, the CDR3 is TGTGCCAGCTCACCAGGGGCAGGGGGCTCTGAAAAAGGCTACACCTTC. The entire variable domain, with the rest obtained from reference TRBV18 and TRBJ1-2, is as follows: NAGVMQNPRHLVRRRGQEARLRCSPMKGHSHVYWYRQLPEEGLKFMVYLQKENIIDESGMPKERFSAEFPKEGPSILRIQQVVRGDSAAYFCASSPGAGGSEKGYTFGSGTRLTVV.

This chain joins TRBV28 and TRBJ1-2; 7 nucleotides match TRBD1. CDR3 length: 16 residues. The germline gives CDR1 MDHEN, CDR2 SYDVKM. V gave up 4 bases and J gave up 8 bases; unmatched junction bases: 16. The CDR3 nucleotides read TGTGCCAGCAGTTCCGGGGTTGGAGGACAGGTTGAAGGCTACACCTTC. Its translation is CASSSGVGGQVEGYTF.